This is a list of T cell receptor beta chains from one sample in a study of T cells after yellow fever vaccination. One entry per CDR3 protein, called by TCRdb with MiXCR from the 5' RACE reads. The sample contains under 700,000 distinct CDR3 sequences, about 17% of which appear only once. The input for sequencing was PBMCs, taken around 5 days after the first yellow fever vaccination. These receptors came from a man between 18 and 35 years old who received the YFV17D yellow fever vaccine. Both conserved end residues are part of each CDR3. A D gene is named only where the DNA matches it firmly. Clone size is shown for a subset of rows, as once, few, many or a class of expanded clone.

V gene	J gene	clone size	D gene	CDR3 protein
TRBV3-1	TRBJ1-1	few	.	CASSQGRGLAFF
TRBV7-2	TRBJ1-5	.	.	CASSSPDSSNQPQHF
TRBV29-1	TRBJ2-3	.	TRBD1	CSGTGGHSTDTQYF
TRBV5-1	TRBJ1-6	many	.	CASSLEGKDSPLHF
TRBV19	TRBJ2-1	many	TRBD2	CASNAPGLVSNEQFF
TRBV9	TRBJ2-1	.	TRBD1	CASSVTGGKDNEQFF
TRBV6-5	TRBJ2-1	.	TRBD1	CASSLRDRGSEQFF
TRBV6-1	TRBJ1-5	few	.	CASSESPRINQPQHF
TRBV5-6	TRBJ1-6	.	.	CASSPGSANSPLHF
TRBV6-2/TRBV6-3	TRBJ2-7	few	.	CASRIRVGLEQYF
TRBV5-1	TRBJ2-2	few	.	CASSWEANTGELFF
TRBV28	TRBJ1-1	.	.	CASSPGRENTEAFF
TRBV4-3	TRBJ2-5	few	TRBD2	CASSQAFGLAGVQYQETQYF
TRBV3-1	TRBJ1-1	few	.	CASSRRLNTEAFF
TRBV7-2	TRBJ2-5	.	TRBD1	CASSQGDRGSIETQYF
TRBV29-1	TRBJ2-1	.	.	CSVEETGTGEGEQFF
TRBV5-4	TRBJ2-5	.	TRBD1	CASSLADTGGIETQYF
TRBV20-1	TRBJ1-2	.	TRBD1	CSALVRQGANYGYTF
TRBV20-1	TRBJ1-2	many	.	CSARVGRPMGYTF
TRBV7-6	TRBJ2-5	few	.	CASSHRAYQETQYF
TRBV28	TRBJ1-6	few	.	CASSLVGNTRNSPLHF
TRBV7-2	TRBJ2-5	.	.	CASSSEGGETQYF
TRBV5-1	TRBJ1-1	few	.	CASSPNPGGKNTEAFF
TRBV24-1	TRBJ2-1	few	.	CATSEGGIEQFF
TRBV3-1	TRBJ2-1	.	TRBD2	CASSQVLAGGPDEQFF